Below are 3 T cell receptor beta chains sequenced from a single sample in a study of cytomegalovirus exposure and HLA in healthy donors. Assay: immunoSEQ multiplex PCR; the TCRdb copy retains only in-frame clones and omits some. The data show about 79,000 clones, with under 95% seen just once and 3% to 4% held by the top ten. What was sequenced was PBMCs. The receptor source for this set is a woman aged 25 to 45 in good health and CMV-seronegative.

This clone was found once. The chain employs TRBV7-2 and TRBJ1-6, with TRBD1 identical over 10 bases. Germline CDR1 and CDR2: SGHTA and FQGNSA. J gave up 6 bases and V 1 base, and 3 bases lay outside the gene matches. The CDR3 runs to 16 residues. CDR3 sequence (DNA): TGTGCCAGCAGCTTAGACCGGGACAGGGGTAATTCACCCCTCCACTTT. Its protein is CASSLDRDRGNSPLHF.

The chain recombines TRBV2 with TRBJ2-2, with D maybe TRBD1 (5 bases). The CDR3 is 15 residues long. Germline CDR1 SNHLY, CDR2 FYNNEI. V was clipped by 8 bases and J by 0 bases, with 13 bases between them. The CDR3 reads CASFRGTANTGELFF. The DNA of the CDR3 is TGTGCCAGCTTTAGGGGCACAGCGAACACCGGGGAGCTGTTTTTT.

V is TRBV11-2 and J is TRBJ1-6; the D gene is possibly TRBD1 (5 bases). Trimming pared 5 bases from V and 5 bases from J, leaving 13 bases between. Germline-derived CDR1 and CDR2 are SGHAT and FQNNGV. The CDR3 has 15 residues. The CDR3 DNA follows: TGTGCCAGCAGCCTTATCCGGGGGGATAATTCACCCCTCCACTTT. This encodes CASSLIRGDNSPLHF.